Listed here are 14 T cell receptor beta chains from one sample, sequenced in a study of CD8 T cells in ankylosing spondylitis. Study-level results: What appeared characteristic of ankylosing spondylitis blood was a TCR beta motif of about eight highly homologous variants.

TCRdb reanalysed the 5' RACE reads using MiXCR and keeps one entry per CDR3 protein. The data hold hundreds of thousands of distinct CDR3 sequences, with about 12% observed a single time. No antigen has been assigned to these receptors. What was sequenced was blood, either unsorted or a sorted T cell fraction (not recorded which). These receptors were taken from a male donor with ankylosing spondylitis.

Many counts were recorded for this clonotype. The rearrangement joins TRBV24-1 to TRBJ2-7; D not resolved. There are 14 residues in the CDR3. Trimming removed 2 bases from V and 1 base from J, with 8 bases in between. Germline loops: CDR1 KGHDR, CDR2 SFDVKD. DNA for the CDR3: TGTGCCACCAGTGATTCCGGGTCTTCCTACGAGCAGTACTTC. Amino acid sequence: CATSDSGSSYEQYF.

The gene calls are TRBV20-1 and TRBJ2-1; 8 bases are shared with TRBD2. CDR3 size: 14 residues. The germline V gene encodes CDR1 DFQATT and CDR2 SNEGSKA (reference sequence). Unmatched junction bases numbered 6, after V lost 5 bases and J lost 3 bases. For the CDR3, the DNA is TGCAGTGCTTGGAGAAGCGGGAGCTACAATGAGCAGTTCTTC. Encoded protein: CSAWRSGSYNEQFF.

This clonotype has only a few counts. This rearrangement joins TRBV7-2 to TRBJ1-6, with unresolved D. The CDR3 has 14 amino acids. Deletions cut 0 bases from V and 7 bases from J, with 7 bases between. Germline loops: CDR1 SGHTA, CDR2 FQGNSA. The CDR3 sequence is CASSLAARNSPLHF. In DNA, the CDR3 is TGTGCCAGCAGCTTAGCGGCGCGGAATTCACCCCTCCACTTT.

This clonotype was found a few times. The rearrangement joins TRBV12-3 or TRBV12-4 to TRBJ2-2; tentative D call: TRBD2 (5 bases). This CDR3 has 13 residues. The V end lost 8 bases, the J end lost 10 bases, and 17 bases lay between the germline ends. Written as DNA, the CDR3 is TGTGCCAGCGCCCTTCCATCGCTAGCGGAGCTGTTTTTT. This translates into CASALPSLAELFF.

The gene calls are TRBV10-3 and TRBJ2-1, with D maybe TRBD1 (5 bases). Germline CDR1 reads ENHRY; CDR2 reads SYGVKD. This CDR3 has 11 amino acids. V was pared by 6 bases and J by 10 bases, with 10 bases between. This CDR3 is CAISRAAEQFF. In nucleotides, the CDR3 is TGTGCCATCAGCAGGGCGGCGGAGCAGTTCTTC.

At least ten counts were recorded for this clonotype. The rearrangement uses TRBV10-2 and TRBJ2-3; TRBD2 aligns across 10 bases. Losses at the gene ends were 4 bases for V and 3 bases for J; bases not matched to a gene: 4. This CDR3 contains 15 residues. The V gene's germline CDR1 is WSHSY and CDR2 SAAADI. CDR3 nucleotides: TGCGCCAGCAGTGGGGCACTAGCGGGAACAGATACGCAGTATTTT. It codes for CASSGALAGTDTQYF.

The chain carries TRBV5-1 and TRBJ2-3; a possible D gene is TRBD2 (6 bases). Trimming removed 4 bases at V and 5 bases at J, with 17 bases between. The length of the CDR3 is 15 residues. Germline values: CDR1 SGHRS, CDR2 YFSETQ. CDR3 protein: CASSREAGRGDTQYF. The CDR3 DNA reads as TGCGCCAGCAGCCGGGAAGCGGGTCGGGGAGATACGCAGTATTTT.

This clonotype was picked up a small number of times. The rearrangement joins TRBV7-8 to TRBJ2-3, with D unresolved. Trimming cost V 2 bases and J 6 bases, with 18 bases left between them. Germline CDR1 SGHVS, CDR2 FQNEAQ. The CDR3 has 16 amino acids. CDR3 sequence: CASSLRPALFKDTQYF. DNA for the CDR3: TGTGCCAGCAGCTTAAGACCGGCTTTATTTAAGGATACGCAGTATTTT.

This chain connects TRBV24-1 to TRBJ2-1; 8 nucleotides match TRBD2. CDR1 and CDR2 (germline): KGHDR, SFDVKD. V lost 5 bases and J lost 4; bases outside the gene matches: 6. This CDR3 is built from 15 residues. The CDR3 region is CATSVAGGWYNEQFF. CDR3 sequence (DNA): TGTGCCACCAGTGTCGCGGGAGGATGGTACAATGAGCAGTTCTTC.

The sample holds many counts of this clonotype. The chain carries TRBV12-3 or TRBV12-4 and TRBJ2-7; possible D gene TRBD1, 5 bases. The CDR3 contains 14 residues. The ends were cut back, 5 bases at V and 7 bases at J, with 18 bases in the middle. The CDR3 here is CASSPTPRQMEQYF. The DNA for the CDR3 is TGTGCCAGCAGTCCAACCCCTCGACAGATGGAGCAGTACTTC.

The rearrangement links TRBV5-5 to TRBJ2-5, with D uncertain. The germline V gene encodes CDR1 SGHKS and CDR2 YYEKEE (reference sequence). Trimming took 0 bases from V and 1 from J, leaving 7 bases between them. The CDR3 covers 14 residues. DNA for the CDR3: TGTGCCAGCAGCTTGGAGATAGCCCAAGAGACCCAGTACTTC. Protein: CASSLEIAQETQYF.

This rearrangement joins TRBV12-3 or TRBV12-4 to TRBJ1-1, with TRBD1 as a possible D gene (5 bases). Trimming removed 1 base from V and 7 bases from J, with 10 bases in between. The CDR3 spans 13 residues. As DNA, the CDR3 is TGTGCCAGCAGTTTAGTTCGAGGGGATGAAGCTTTCTTT. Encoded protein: CASSLVRGDEAFF.

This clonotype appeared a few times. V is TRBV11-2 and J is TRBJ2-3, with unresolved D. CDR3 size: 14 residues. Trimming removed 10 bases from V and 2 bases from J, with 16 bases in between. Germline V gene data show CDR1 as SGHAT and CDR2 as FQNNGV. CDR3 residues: CATTPLVFTDTQYF. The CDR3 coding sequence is TGTGCCACCACACCGCTAGTTTTCACAGATACGCAGTATTTT. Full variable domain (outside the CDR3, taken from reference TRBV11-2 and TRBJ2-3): EAGVAQSPRYKIIEKRQSVAFWCNPISGHATLYWYQQILGQGPKLLIQFQNNGVVDDSQLPKDRFSAERLKGVDSTLKIQPAKLEDSAVYLCATTPLVFTDTQYFGPGTRLTVL.

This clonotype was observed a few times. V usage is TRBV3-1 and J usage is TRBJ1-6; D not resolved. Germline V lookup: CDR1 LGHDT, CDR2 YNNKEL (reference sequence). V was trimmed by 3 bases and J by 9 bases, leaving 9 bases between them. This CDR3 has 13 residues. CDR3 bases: TGTGCCAGCAGCCATGGGCAGCCTTCACCCCTCCACTTT. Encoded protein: CASSHGQPSPLHF.